These 21 T cell receptor beta chains were all obtained from the same sample, sequenced in a study of shared clonotypes between healthy human individuals. Assay used: immunoSEQ multiplex PCR; TCRdb lists only in-frame clones, some missing. The sample includes fewer than 1.8 million clones, less than 99% seen only once; the top ten take 0.3% to 0.45%. Sequencing input: naive CD4+ T cells sorted from blood. Noted subset: CD45RA+ positively selected. The source is a man aged 30-40 years in good health.

This clone has just one count. The V and J genes are TRBV15 and TRBJ2-3; D is perhaps TRBD2 (6 bases). The CDR3 consists of 14 residues. Between the trimmed V and J ends, which lost 3 bases and 0 bases, there was a span of 7 bases. The germline V gene has CDR1 LNHNV and CDR2 YYDKDF (reference sequence). CDR3 bases: TGTGCCACCAGCAGCGGGAGTAGCACAGATACGCAGTATTTT. It codes for CATSSGSSTDTQYF.

This chain joins TRBV7-9 and TRBJ1-2; no reliable D call. CDR1 SEHNR and CDR2 FQNEAQ come from the germline V gene (reference sequence). Deletions cut 5 bases from V and 7 bases from J, with 14 bases between. The length of the CDR3 is 13 residues. CDR3 nucleotides: TGTGCCAGCAGCAGAGACCGATTCCGTGGCTACACCTTC. Amino acid sequence: CASSRDRFRGYTF.

This clone was seen once. The CDR3 region is CSVLDRTNTEAFF. The CDR3 DNA is TGCAGCGTCCTGGACAGAACGAACACTGAAGCTTTCTTT. This chain uses TRBV29-1 with TRBJ1-1; D perhaps matches TRBD1 (6 bases). The germline V and J ends were trimmed by 6 bases and 1 base, with 12 bases remaining between them. The CDR3 is 13 residues long. Germline-derived CDR1 and CDR2 are SQVTM and ANQGSEA. The complete variable domain, with remaining parts taken from reference TRBV29-1 and TRBJ1-1, reads SAVISQKPSRDICQRGTSLTIQCQVDSQVTMMFWYRQQPGQSLTLIATANQGSEATYESGFVIDKFPISRPNLTFSTLTVSNMSPEDSSIYLCSVLDRTNTEAFFGQGTRLTVV.

The V gene is TRBV7-9, the J gene TRBJ1-1; the D gene is possibly TRBD1 (6 bases). The V end lost 3 bases, the J end lost 3 bases, and 8 bases lay between the germline ends. This CDR3 has 13 residues. The V gene's germline CDR1 is SEHNR and CDR2 FQNEAQ (reference sequence). The CDR3, as DNA: TGTGCCAGCAGCTTGCAGGGGTACACTGAAGCTTTCTTT. Residues: CASSLQGYTEAFF. Full variable domain (outside the CDR3, taken from reference TRBV7-9 and TRBJ1-1): DTGVSQNPRHKITKRGQNVTFRCDPISEHNRLYWYRQTLGQGPEFLTYFQNEAQLEKSRLLSDRFSAERPKGSFSTLEIQRTEQGDSAMYLCASSLQGYTEAFFGQGTRLTVV.

The rearrangement links TRBV30 to TRBJ1-5; unclear D gene. The CDR3 covers 15 residues. V lost 2 bases to trimming and J lost 1 base, with 12 bases between them. From germline, CDR1 is GTSNPN and CDR2 SVGIG (reference sequence). The CDR3 DNA is TGTGCCTGGAGTCCGAGGCCCGTCAGCAATCAGCCCCAGCATTTT. Protein product: CAWSPRPVSNQPQHF.

Concerning this clone: Other DNA sequences of this sample code for an identical CDR3. The chain couples TRBV11-2 to TRBJ2-7; D is unresolved. The CDR3 has 13 residues. Trimming took off 1 base at V and 4 bases at J, with 8 bases between the two ends. Germline V CDR1 and CDR2: SGHAT, FQNNGV. The CDR3 coding sequence is TGTGCCAGCAGCTTAGTTGGCTTATACGAGCAGTACTTC. Protein: CASSLVGLYEQYF.

The V and J genes are TRBV30 and TRBJ2-3; D gene ambiguous. The CDR3 spans 16 residues. The germline CDR1 and CDR2 sequences are GTSNPN and SVGIG (reference sequence). Trimming removed 0 bases from V and 0 bases from J, with 13 bases in between. CDR3 protein: CAWSVWSVISTDTQYF. Written as DNA, the CDR3 is TGTGCCTGGAGTGTATGGTCGGTTATAAGCACAGATACGCAGTATTTT.

The chain is built from TRBV29-1 and TRBJ2-5, with TRBD1 identical over 9 bases. The CDR3 sequence is 15 residues long. Germline CDR1 is SQVTM and CDR2 is ANQGSEA. V trimming: 7 bases; J trimming: 5 bases; junction bases outside the gene matches: 14. DNA for the CDR3: TGCAGCGCTCGGGGTCGGGACAGGGTTTTCGAGACCCAGTACTTC. It encodes CSARGRDRVFETQYF.

The genes are TRBV6-1 and TRBJ2-3; 12 bases are shared with TRBD2. This CDR3 comprises 15 residues. V lost 6 bases, J lost 5 bases, and 6 bases stayed unmatched. CDR1 MNHNS and CDR2 SASEGT come from the germline V gene. Here the CDR3 DNA reads TGTGCCAGCAGCCCACTAGCGGGAGGAGTAGATACGCAGTATTTT. It encodes CASSPLAGGVDTQYF.

This chain joins TRBV27 and TRBJ2-7, with TRBD1 matching over 8 bases. Germline CDR1 reads MNHEY; CDR2 reads SMNVEV (reference sequence). With 6 bases clipped from V and 5 bases from J, the junction kept 15 bases outside the gene matches. This CDR3 is built from 16 residues. The CDR3 region is CASSKKPRGLWDEQYF. For the CDR3, the DNA is TGTGCCAGCAGCAAAAAACCCAGGGGGCTTTGGGACGAGCAGTACTTC.

The rearrangement links TRBV2 to TRBJ1-5; tentative D call: TRBD1 (6 bases). Germline assignment: CDR1 SNHLY and CDR2 FYNNEI. The CDR3 spans 16 residues. V lost 8 bases to trimming and J lost 3 bases, with 20 bases between them. CDR3 nucleotide sequence: TGTGCCAGCGGATTCCTGATGGGGGGCCCCAATCAGCCCCAGCATTTT. It yields the protein CASGFLMGGPNQPQHF.

The chain has TRBV7-8 and TRBJ2-7, with 14 bases matching TRBD2. This CDR3 contains 17 residues. Germline values: CDR1 SGHVS, CDR2 FQNEAQ. J gave up 0 bases and V 5 bases, and 6 bases lay outside the gene matches. The CDR3 DNA is TGTGCCAGCAGCCAGACTAGCGGGAGGGCCCACTCCTACGAGCAGTACTTC. This encodes CASSQTSGRAHSYEQYF.

This sequence joins TRBV7-9 and TRBJ1-4; 7 bases align to TRBD1. Germline V gene sequence: CDR1 SEHNR, CDR2 FQNEAQ (reference sequence). The CDR3 consists of 17 residues. Losses at the gene ends were 2 bases for V and 0 bases for J; bases not matched to a gene: 6. The CDR3 region is CASSLRDRLATNEKLFF. The CDR3 DNA reads as TGTGCCAGCAGCTTAAGGGACAGACTTGCAACTAATGAAAAACTGTTTTTT.

This chain uses TRBV12-2 with TRBJ2-3; no check of the table's D call, TRBD2, against the DNA was made. TRBV12-2 is assigned pseudogene status. The CDR3 has 18 residues. This CDR3 reads CASRRLEDGTPLTDTQYF. The CDR3 nucleotides read TGTGCAAGTCGTCGCCTGGAGGATGGGACTCCTCTCACAGATACGCAGTATTTT.

Comments on this clone: At the DNA level, this CDR3 is encoded by other sequences in the same sample as well. CDR3 in DNA: TGTGCCACCAGCAGAGATCGGGGCGAGCAGTACTTC. It is translated as CATSRDRGEQYF. V is TRBV15 and J is TRBJ2-7; weak D call: TRBD2 (5 bases). The germline V and J ends were trimmed by 0 bases and 6 bases, with 6 bases remaining between them. Germline V gene sequence: CDR1 LNHNV, CDR2 YYDKDF (reference sequence). The CDR3 has 12 residues.

The rearrangement uses TRBV9 and TRBJ2-2; TRBD2 aligns across 13 bases. This CDR3 contains 16 residues. The V gene end was trimmed by 4 bases and the J gene end by 6 bases; junction bases not matched to a gene: 6. CDR1 is SGDLS and CDR2 is YYNGEE in the germline V gene. For the CDR3, the DNA is TGTGCCAGCAGCTTTGGACTAGCGGGAGTATCCGGGGAGCTGTTTTTT. Protein product: CASSFGLAGVSGELFF.

The V call is TRBV2, the J call TRBJ1-1; no reliable D call. The CDR3 is 14 amino acids. CDR1 SNHLY and CDR2 FYNNEI come from the germline V gene. With 5 bases removed from V and 6 bases from J, the gap between germline ends came to 16 bases. Here the CDR3 reads CASSSTTTDSEAFF. For the CDR3, the DNA is TGTGCCAGCAGTTCCACGACAACGGACTCTGAAGCTTTCTTT.

The chain recombines TRBV29-1 with TRBJ2-7, with TRBD2 matching 16 bases. Trimming at V came to 6 bases and at J to 2 bases, leaving 4 bases not matched to a gene. Germline V gives CDR1 SQVTM, CDR2 ANQGSEA. This CDR3 is built from 15 residues. CDR3 in amino acids: CSVGLAGGETYEQYF. The CDR3 nucleotides read TGCAGCGTGGGACTAGCGGGAGGGGAAACCTACGAGCAGTACTTC.

The genes are TRBV18 and TRBJ1-2, with D maybe TRBD1 (5 bases). The CDR3 is 15 residues long. Germline CDR1 and CDR2: KGHSH and LQKENI. V dropped 8 bases and J dropped 6 bases, with 22 bases sitting between them. The CDR3 DNA follows: TGTGCCAGCAACCCCGGGGACGGAGCCGCCCATGGCTACACCTTC. Translated: CASNPGDGAAHGYTF.

V and J are TRBV4-1 and TRBJ2-1; D call uncertain. This CDR3 region has 15 residues. The ends were cut back, 0 bases at V and 12 bases at J, with 18 bases in the middle. Germline V CDR1 and CDR2: MGHRA, YSYEKL. The CDR3 DNA is TGCGCCAGCAGCCAAGATGGGGTTTTAGGCGCTGGGCAGTTCTTC. This codes for CASSQDGVLGAGQFF.

The CDR3, as DNA: TGTGCCAGCAGCTTATGGTCTACTAACACCGGGGAGCTGTTTTTT. Translating it yields CASSLWSTNTGELFF. This chain joins TRBV7-9 and TRBJ2-2; D is unclear. Germline CDR1 SEHNR, CDR2 FQNEAQ (reference sequence). CDR3 length equals 15 residues. V was shortened by 2 bases and J by 2 bases, with 9 bases between the two germline ends.